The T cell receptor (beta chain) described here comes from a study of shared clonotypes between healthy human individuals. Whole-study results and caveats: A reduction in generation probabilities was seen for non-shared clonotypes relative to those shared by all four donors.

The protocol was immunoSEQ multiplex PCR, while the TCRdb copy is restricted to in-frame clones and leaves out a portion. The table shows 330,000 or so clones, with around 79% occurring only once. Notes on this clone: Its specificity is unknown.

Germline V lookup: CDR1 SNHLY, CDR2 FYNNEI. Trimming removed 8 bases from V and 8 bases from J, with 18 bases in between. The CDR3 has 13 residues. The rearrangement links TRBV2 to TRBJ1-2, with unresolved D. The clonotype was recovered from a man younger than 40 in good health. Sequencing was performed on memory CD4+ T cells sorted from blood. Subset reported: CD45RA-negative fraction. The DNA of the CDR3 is TGTGCCAGCGGAACCCGTGGGGAGAAAGGCTACACCTTC. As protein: CASGTRGEKGYTF.